Presented here are 26 T cell receptor beta chains from one specimen sequenced in a study of T cells of healthy individuals. Each CDR3 protein is one row after TCRdb ran MiXCR on the 5' RACE reads. This table holds 95,000 to 100,000 distinct CDR3 sequences, around 17% found once. These receptors all stem from a human donor in good health.

This clonotype has ten or more counts. The chain carries TRBV29-1 and TRBJ2-7; D uncertain. V lost 4 bases and J lost 6, with 16 bases in between. The germline V gene has CDR1 SQVTM and CDR2 ANQGSEA. The CDR3 spans 13 residues. In DNA form, the CDR3 reads TGCAGCGTTGTTACGGGCGCTTCGGGCGAGCAGTACTTC. Its translation: CSVVTGASGEQYF.

This clonotype was seen only a few times. The chain uses TRBV20-1 and TRBJ2-3; possibly TRBD2 for D (6 bases). The CDR3 covers 14 residues. V lost 6 bases and J 4 bases, leaving 17 bases between the germline ends. Germline values: CDR1 DFQATT, CDR2 SNEGSKA (reference sequence). The DNA for the CDR3 is TGCAGTGCCCCACGGGAGTTTGCGGCAGATACGCAGTATTTT. As protein: CSAPREFAADTQYF.

This clonotype was seen only a few times. The chain has TRBV6-2 or TRBV6-3 and TRBJ2-3; 7 nucleotides agree with TRBD2. This CDR3 comprises 15 residues. Germline lookup yields CDR1 MNHEY and CDR2 SVGEGT. The V segment lost 5 bases and the J segment 2 bases; nucleotides outside the gene matches: 7. The CDR3 sequence is CASSHRGLTTDTQYF. CDR3 in DNA: TGTGCCAGCAGTCATCGGGGACTAACCACAGATACGCAGTATTTT.

The sample holds many counts of this clonotype. This rearrangement joins TRBV10-3 to TRBJ1-4; D gene ambiguous. Per germline, CDR1 ENHRY and CDR2 SYGVKD. CDR3 length: 14 amino acids. With 0 bases removed from V and 6 bases from J, the gap between germline ends came to 8 bases. This chain's CDR3 is CAISESSTDEKLFF. CDR3 nucleotides: TGTGCCATCAGTGAGTCGTCGACGGATGAAAAACTGTTTTTT.

In its sample, this clonotype was seen a few times. V and J are TRBV4-3 and TRBJ2-1; TRBD2 agrees at 12 bases. Germline CDR1 LGHNA, CDR2 YSLEER. This CDR3 is built from 16 residues. Trimming at V came to 0 bases and at J to 7 bases, leaving 4 bases not matched to a gene. This chain's CDR3 is CASSQDITSGGNEQFF. As DNA, the CDR3 is TGCGCCAGCAGCCAAGATATTACTAGCGGGGGGAATGAGCAGTTCTTC.

This chain joins TRBV20-1 and TRBJ2-5; D perhaps matches TRBD1 (6 bases). This CDR3 is 14 amino acids long. V was trimmed by 6 bases and J by 0 bases, leaving 14 bases between them. Germline V lookup: CDR1 DFQATT, CDR2 SNEGSKA (reference sequence). CDR3 amino acids: CSAEWDTHQETQYF. As DNA, the CDR3 is TGCAGTGCCGAGTGGGACACCCACCAAGAGACCCAGTACTTC.

This clonotype has a handful of counts. The rearrangement links TRBV10-2 to TRBJ2-3, with 8 nucleotides matching TRBD2. Per germline, CDR1 WSHSY and CDR2 SAAADI. The ends lost 8 bases at V and 3 bases at J; junction bases unmatched: 10. The CDR3 is 15 residues long. CDR3 in amino acids: CASYKREGLTDTQYF. DNA for the CDR3: TGCGCCAGCTACAAACGGGAGGGCTTAACAGATACGCAGTATTTT.

The genes are TRBV4-1 and TRBJ2-7; no firm D call. The germline V and J ends were trimmed by 4 bases and 6 bases, with 13 bases remaining between them. This CDR3 has 13 residues. The V gene's germline CDR1 is MGHRA and CDR2 YSYEKL. The CDR3 loop is CASSPFEGSEQYF. The CDR3 DNA reads as TGCGCCAGCAGCCCATTCGAAGGGTCCGAGCAGTACTTC.

This clonotype was detected only a few times. V and J are TRBV20-1 and TRBJ2-1, with D maybe TRBD1 (6 bases). This CDR3 has 16 residues. Trimming stripped 0 bases from V and 5 bases from J, with 17 bases between. CDR1 DFQATT and CDR2 SNEGSKA come from the germline V gene (reference sequence). The CDR3 region has the DNA TGCAGTGCTAGAGATCATCGGCCTGACAGGAACAATGAGCAGTTCTTC. Amino acid sequence: CSARDHRPDRNNEQFF.

The chain joins TRBV28 to TRBJ1-5; the D gene is possibly TRBD1 (5 bases). Trimming removed 5 bases from V and 4 bases from J, with 12 bases in between. This CDR3 region has 14 residues. Germline CDR1 is MDHEN and CDR2 is SYDVKM. The CDR3 reads CASSAEAGNQPQHF. The DNA of the CDR3 is TGTGCCAGCAGTGCAGAGGCAGGGAATCAGCCCCAGCATTTT.

This clonotype was picked up a small number of times. The rearrangement uses TRBV29-1 and TRBJ2-3; 8 positions agree with TRBD1. The CDR3 totals 14 residues. Per the germline V gene, CDR1 is SQVTM and CDR2 is ANQGSEA. The V segment lost 6 bases and the J segment 3 bases; nucleotides outside the gene matches: 8. For the CDR3, the DNA is TGCAGCGTGGGGGGCCAGGGGGCTACAGATACGCAGTATTTT. It codes for CSVGGQGATDTQYF.

This clonotype was counted many times. The V gene is TRBV5-1, the J gene TRBJ1-1, with D maybe TRBD1 (6 bases). This CDR3 is 13 amino acids long. The germline gives CDR1 SGHRS, CDR2 YFSETQ. Trimming pared 4 bases from V and 3 bases from J, leaving 10 bases between. This CDR3 is CASSTGQYTEAFF. The CDR3 nucleotides read TGCGCCAGCAGCACTGGACAGTACACTGAAGCTTTCTTT.

This clonotype was found many times. V usage is TRBV29-1 and J usage is TRBJ1-2; no firm D call. The CDR3 runs 12 residues. Germline CDR1 and CDR2: SQVTM and ANQGSEA. Between the trimmed V and J ends, which lost 7 bases and 8 bases, there was a span of 17 bases. The CDR3 DNA reads as TGCAGCGCCAATACCCTCGGAAAAGGCTACACCTTC. It encodes CSANTLGKGYTF.

The sample holds a few counts of this clonotype. The DNA of the CDR3 is TGTGCCAGCAGTCCGGAACAGTATGAAAAACTGTTTTTT. Protein sequence: CASSPEQYEKLFF. The chain has TRBV6-1 and TRBJ1-4; D unresolved. The germline V gene encodes CDR1 MNHNS and CDR2 SASEGT. Trimming shortened V by 5 bases and J by 6 bases, and 10 bases separated the two germline ends. The CDR3 is 13 amino acids.

This clonotype was counted a single time. The rearrangement joins TRBV7-9 to TRBJ2-1, with TRBD1 matching 8 bases. The CDR3 covers 14 residues. Germline V lookup: CDR1 SEHNR, CDR2 FQNEAQ (reference sequence). V gave up 7 bases and J gave up 10 bases; unmatched junction bases: 12. The CDR3 DNA is TGTGCCAGCATCCCCGGACAGGGATCCTTCGAGCAGTTCTTC. Protein: CASIPGQGSFEQFF.

V gene TRBV20-1 combines with J gene TRBJ1-1, with D possibly being TRBD1 (5 bases). V was trimmed by 6 bases and J by 3 bases, leaving 14 bases between them. CDR1 is DFQATT and CDR2 is SNEGSKA in the germline V gene (reference sequence). This CDR3 is 13 amino acids long. The CDR3 nucleotides read TGCAGTGCGCGAGGGGCCGGTGACACTGAAGCTTTCTTT. The encoded protein is CSARGAGDTEAFF.

The V call is TRBV4-2, the J call TRBJ2-1; 10 bases are a match to TRBD2. The CDR3 is made up of 16 amino acids. Looked up from germline, CDR1 is LGHNA and CDR2 is YNFKEQ. The V gene end was trimmed by 2 bases and the J gene end by 8 bases; junction bases not matched to a gene: 9. CDR3 region: CASSQRSGGGLYEQFF. For the CDR3, the DNA is TGTGCCAGCAGCCAACGGAGCGGGGGGGGCCTGTATGAGCAGTTCTTC.

This chain uses TRBV7-2 with TRBJ2-3; D ambiguous. CDR1 SGHTA and CDR2 FQGNSA come from the germline V gene. The V and J ends lost 6 bases and 6 bases respectively, with 16 bases between them. The CDR3 has 14 amino acids. CDR3 in amino acids: CASSPGVTWDTQYF. CDR3 bases: TGTGCCAGCAGTCCTGGAGTAACTTGGGATACGCAGTATTTT. Full variable domain (rest looked up from reference TRBV7-2 and TRBJ2-3): GAGVSQSPSNKVTEKGKDVELRCDPISGHTALYWYRQSLGQGLEFLIYFQGNSAPDKSGLPSDRFSAERTGGSVSTLTIQRTQQEDSAVYLCASSPGVTWDTQYFGPGTRLTVL.

J is TRBJ2-7 and V is TRBV10-3, with D unresolved. This CDR3 comprises 12 residues. Germline CDR1 is ENHRY and CDR2 is SYGVKD. The V gene lost 7 bases and the J gene lost 4 bases, with 11 bases spanning the gap. The CDR3 here is CAIKALIYEQYF. CDR3 sequence (DNA): TGTGCCATCAAGGCACTCATATACGAGCAGTACTTC.

At least ten counts were recorded for this clonotype. This chain uses TRBV20-1 with TRBJ1-5; weak D call: TRBD1 (5 bases). Germline V lookup: CDR1 DFQATT, CDR2 SNEGSKA (reference sequence). There are 13 residues in the CDR3. Trimming took off 3 bases at V and 6 bases at J, with 12 bases between the two ends. The CDR3, as DNA: TGCAGTGCTAGTTTACGGGGCGGTCAGCCCCAGCATTTT. Encoded protein: CSASLRGGQPQHF.

In its sample, this clonotype was seen a few times. The chain has TRBV29-1 and TRBJ2-1, with TRBD2 matching over 7 bases. The CDR3 spans 14 residues. V lost 4 bases and J lost 2; bases outside the gene matches: 5. CDR1 is SQVTM and CDR2 is ANQGSEA in the germline V gene. The CDR3 nucleotides are TGCAGCGTTGTACCGACTAGCACCTACAATGAGCAGTTCTTC. Its translation is CSVVPTSTYNEQFF.

This clonotype was seen many times. J is TRBJ2-2 and V is TRBV20-1; no clear D gene. V lost 1 base, J lost 1 base, and 7 bases lay in between. The CDR3 totals 14 residues. Looked up from germline, CDR1 is DFQATT and CDR2 is SNEGSKA (reference sequence). CDR3 loop: CSARGKLNTGELFF. As DNA, the CDR3 is TGCAGTGCTAGAGGAAAGTTGAACACCGGGGAGCTGTTTTTT.

This clonotype has a handful of counts. The V gene is TRBV11-1, the J gene TRBJ2-1, with TRBD2 matching over 12 bases. This CDR3 is built from 16 residues. The germline gives CDR1 SGHAT, CDR2 FQDESV (reference sequence). V trimming: 3 bases; J trimming: 9 bases; junction bases outside the gene matches: 9. The CDR3 region is CASSFDLAGGRGEQFF. The CDR3 DNA follows: TGTGCCAGCAGCTTTGATCTAGCGGGAGGGCGGGGTGAGCAGTTCTTC. The full variable domain, completed using reference TRBV11-1 and TRBJ2-1, is EAEVAQSPRYKITEKSQAVAFWCDPISGHATLYWYRQILGQGPELLVQFQDESVVDDSQLPKDRFSAERLKGVDSTLKIQPAELGDSAMYLCASSFDLAGGRGEQFFGPGTRLTVL.

The chain has TRBV19 and TRBJ1-5; possibly TRBD1 for D (6 bases). Germline CDR1 and CDR2: LNHDA and SQIVND (reference sequence). The ends were cut back, 5 bases at V and 5 bases at J, with 13 bases in the middle. This CDR3 spans 14 amino acids. The CDR3 DNA reads as TGTGCCAGTAGTCTGAGGGGGACGGATCAGCCCCAGCATTTT. This gives the protein CASSLRGTDQPQHF. Based on the CDR3 plus reference TRBV19 and TRBJ1-5, the full variable domain is DGGITQSPKYLFRKEGQNVTLSCEQNLNHDAMYWYRQDPGQGLRLIYYSQIVNDFQKGDIAEGYSVSREKKESFPLTVTSAQKNPTAFYLCASSLRGTDQPQHFGDGTRLSIL.

The chain couples TRBV7-9 to TRBJ2-1; no definite D call. CDR3 length equals 13 residues. Between the trimmed V and J ends, which lost 3 bases and 8 bases, there was a span of 11 bases. The germline gives CDR1 SEHNR, CDR2 FQNEAQ (reference sequence). This chain's CDR3 is CASSFSGVDEQFF. CDR3 bases: TGTGCCAGCAGCTTTAGTGGGGTCGATGAGCAGTTCTTC.

This rearrangement joins TRBV28 to TRBJ1-5; 7 bases are a match to TRBD1. The CDR3 has 14 amino acids. Germline lookup yields CDR1 MDHEN and CDR2 SYDVKM. V was pared by 6 bases and J by 6 bases, with 8 bases of the junction left unmatched. The CDR3 nucleotides are TGTGCCAGCAGCGACAGGGTGTCTGGTCAGCCCCAGCATTTT. As protein: CASSDRVSGQPQHF. Full variable domain (rest looked up from reference TRBV28 and TRBJ1-5): DVKVTQSSRYLVKRTGEKVFLECVQDMDHENMFWYRQDPGLGLRLIYFSYDVKMKEKGDIPEGYSVSREKKERFSLILESASTNQTSMYLCASSDRVSGQPQHFGDGTRLSIL.